The next 28 T cell receptor beta chains were all read from a single sample in a study of blood T cell repertoires in COVID-19 (dated by TCRdb to the early 2020s). The library was obtained by the immunoSEQ multiplex PCR assay. The table was pulled from immuneACCESS by TCRdb, which kept in-frame rearrangements only. Such tables lose some clones; where checked, under half of the loss comes from unresolved V genes, and the rest has no known cause. This sample gives some 320,000 clones in total; 85% to 90% of them show up just once. Around 10% of the sample lies in the top ten. The source material was peripheral blood. The receptors stem from a woman aged 25 to 39 with COVID-19, enrolled during active disease.

V usage is TRBV5-1 and J usage is TRBJ1-1; possibly TRBD1 for D (5 bases). The germline CDR1 and CDR2 sequences are SGHRS and YFSETQ. The CDR3 is made up of 15 amino acids. Trimming took off 1 base at V and 6 bases at J, with 16 bases between the two ends. For the CDR3, the DNA is TGCGCCAGCAGCTTGCAGCTCTGGGAAGGGGCTGAAGCTTTCTTT. It yields the protein CASSLQLWEGAEAFF. The full variable domain, rest sourced from reference TRBV5-1 and TRBJ1-1, is KAGVTQTPRYLIKTRGQQVTLSCSPISGHRSVSWYQQTPGQGLQFLFEYFSETQRNKGNFPGRFSGRQFSNSRSEMNVSTLELGDSALYLCASSLQLWEGAEAFFGQGTRLTVV.

The chain couples TRBV7-9 to TRBJ2-3; the D gene is possibly TRBD2 (6 bases). This CDR3 comprises 15 residues. Germline CDR1 is SEHNR and CDR2 is FQNEAQ (reference sequence). V shed 5 bases and J shed 0 bases, with 12 bases lying between them. In nucleotides, the CDR3 is TGTGCCAGCAGCCCCAGGCGGGGCAGCACAGATACGCAGTATTTT. Translating gives CASSPRRGSTDTQYF.

V is TRBV4-1 and J is TRBJ1-6; 12 bases align to TRBD1. This CDR3 has 17 amino acids. CDR1 and CDR2 (germline): MGHRA, YSYEKL. The ends lost 4 bases at V and 2 bases at J; junction bases unmatched: 3. The CDR3 loop is CASSPGTGGTYNSPLHF. Written as DNA, the CDR3 is TGCGCCAGCAGCCCCGGGACAGGGGGCACCTATAATTCACCCCTCCACTTT.

In this sample, this clone turned up many times. The rearrangement links TRBV28 to TRBJ1-1; tentative D call: TRBD1 (5 bases). V lost 6 bases to trimming and J lost 2 bases, with 16 bases between them. This CDR3 has 15 residues. The germline V gene encodes CDR1 MDHEN and CDR2 SYDVKM. The CDR3 DNA reads as TGTGCCAGCAGCACCTGGCAGGGACTAAACACTGAAGCTTTCTTT. It is translated as CASSTWQGLNTEAFF. Based on the CDR3 plus reference TRBV28 and TRBJ1-1, the full variable domain is DVKVTQSSRYLVKRTGEKVFLECVQDMDHENMFWYRQDPGLGLRLIYFSYDVKMKEKGDIPEGYSVSREKKERFSLILESASTNQTSMYLCASSTWQGLNTEAFFGQGTRLTVV.

The rearrangement joins TRBV15 to TRBJ1-5; 11 bases agree with TRBD1. CDR1 is LNHNV and CDR2 is YYDKDF in the germline V gene (reference sequence). This CDR3 spans 16 amino acids. V lost 3 bases, J lost 6 bases, and 7 bases stayed unmatched. The CDR3 here is CATSSSDRGRGQPQHF. CDR3 DNA sequence: TGTGCCACCAGCAGTTCGGACAGGGGGCGCGGTCAGCCCCAGCATTTT.

Points on this clone: The same CDR3 also results from other DNA sequences found in this sample. The genes are TRBV6-5 and TRBJ1-5, with D uncertain. V was cut by 9 bases and J by 1 base, with 10 bases left in between. Germline V gene sequence: CDR1 MNHEY, CDR2 SVGAGI. The CDR3 consists of 13 residues. This CDR3 reads CASRGGSNQPQHF. The CDR3 nucleotides read TGTGCCAGTAGAGGTGGGAGCAATCAGCCCCAGCATTTT.

The chain employs TRBV2 and TRBJ1-6, with a tentative D call TRBD1 (5 bases). Germline CDR1 is SNHLY and CDR2 is FYNNEI. CDR3 length: 12 residues. The ends were cut back, 11 bases at V and 7 bases at J, with 12 bases in the middle. CDR3 in amino acids: CASGLDNSPLHF. The CDR3 coding sequence is TGTGCCTCAGGGCTAGACAATTCACCCCTCCACTTT. The full variable domain, with the rest looked up from reference TRBV2 and TRBJ1-6, is EPEVTQTPSHQVTQMGQEVILRCVPISNHLYFYWYRQILGQKVEFLVSFYNNEISEKSEIFDDQFSVERPDGSNFTLKIRSTKLEDSAMYFCASGLDNSPLHFGNGTRLTVT.

The chain couples TRBV6-1 to TRBJ1-2; D gene ambiguous. CDR3 length equals 15 residues. The V end lost 0 bases, the J end lost 2 bases, and 10 bases lay between the germline ends. Germline assignment: CDR1 MNHNS and CDR2 SASEGT. CDR3 sequence (DNA): TGTGCCAGCAGTGAAGCAGGCGGAGGCAACTATGGCTACACCTTC. Protein sequence: CASSEAGGGNYGYTF.

In nucleotides, the CDR3 is TGTGCCAGTACCTCCCGGGACAGGGCCACAGATACGCAGTATTTT. Protein: CASTSRDRATDTQYF. This chain uses TRBV19 with TRBJ2-3; 9 nucleotides match TRBD1. The V segment lost 7 bases and the J segment 2 bases; nucleotides outside the gene matches: 7. Germline CDR1 and CDR2: LNHDA and SQIVND (reference sequence). This CDR3 has 15 amino acids.

J is TRBJ1-1 and V is TRBV10-3; 10 nucleotides agree with TRBD1. Germline loops: CDR1 ENHRY, CDR2 SYGVKD. The length of the CDR3 is 14 residues. The V segment lost 7 bases and the J segment 3 bases; nucleotides outside the gene matches: 5. The CDR3 is CAITRQGADTEAFF. CDR3 coding DNA: TGTGCCATCACTAGACAGGGGGCGGACACTGAAGCTTTCTTT.

This clone was recorded only once. This rearrangement joins TRBV19 to TRBJ1-6, with a possible D match to TRBD1 (5 bases). Trimming left V 7 bases short and J 10 bases short, with 17 bases between. The CDR3 covers 14 residues. Germline loops: CDR1 LNHDA, CDR2 SQIVND (reference sequence). The CDR3 sequence is CASTSGGTKSPLHF. In nucleotides, the CDR3 is TGTGCCAGTACCTCCGGGGGGACTAAGTCACCCCTCCACTTT.

The V call is TRBV3-1 (or the pseudogene TRBV3-2), the J call TRBJ2-1; D not certain. This CDR3 region has 14 residues. Germline CDR1 is LGHDT and CDR2 is YNNKEL (reference sequence). The germline V and J ends were trimmed by 1 base and 4 bases, with 8 bases remaining between them. The CDR3 DNA is TGTGCCAGCAGCCAAGGGGCCCATTACAATGAGCAGTTCTTC. It specifies CASSQGAHYNEQFF.

The chain recombines TRBV9 with TRBJ2-5, with D tentatively TRBD2 (6 bases). V lost 0 bases and J lost 5, with 11 bases in between. The CDR3 length is 14 residues. CDR1 is SGDLS, CDR2 YYNGEE, per germline. The CDR3 region has the DNA TGTGCCAGCAGCGTAGCTATAGGGAGGGAGACCCAGTACTTC. Protein: CASSVAIGRETQYF.

The genes are TRBV28 and TRBJ1-2, with 7 bases identical to TRBD1. The germline V gene has CDR1 MDHEN and CDR2 SYDVKM. The ends lost 7 bases at V and 13 bases at J; junction bases unmatched: 9. CDR3 length: 11 amino acids. CDR3 in amino acids: CASTNTGAPTF. In DNA, the CDR3 is TGTGCCAGCACCAATACAGGGGCCCCCACCTTC.

This clone was recorded only once. V gene TRBV12-3 or TRBV12-4 combines with J gene TRBJ1-1; no clear D gene. The CDR3 has 13 residues. V lost 5 bases and J lost 3, with 10 bases in between. CDR3 nucleotide sequence: TGTGCCAGCAGTGGCCTGTATCACACTGAAGCTTTCTTT. Amino acids: CASSGLYHTEAFF.

The CDR3 nucleotides read TGTGCCAGCAGCCAAGACCCGGGACAGGGGAATGGCTACACCTTC. It yields the protein CASSQDPGQGNGYTF. This sequence joins TRBV4-2 and TRBJ1-2, with 10 nucleotides matching TRBD1. CDR1 and CDR2 from the germline V gene are LGHNA and YNFKEQ. Trimming cost V 0 bases and J 6 bases; bases outside gene matches: 4. The CDR3 is 15 amino acids.

This clone was counted once. The same CDR3 is also encoded by other DNA sequences in this sample. The chain is built from TRBV3-1 (or the pseudogene TRBV3-2) and TRBJ2-7; 12 nucleotides agree with TRBD1. Germline loops: CDR1 LGHDT, CDR2 YNNKEL (reference sequence). The V segment lost 4 bases and the J segment 4 bases; nucleotides outside the gene matches: 2. This CDR3 region has 14 residues. CDR3 nucleotides: TGTGCCAGCAGCCTGGGACAGGGGGCGTACGAGCAGTACTTC. It translates to CASSLGQGAYEQYF.

CDR3 bases: TGTGCCAGCAGTTATTCCAGGGGGCCTGAAGCTTTCTTT. Its translation is CASSYSRGPEAFF. This chain joins TRBV6-5 and TRBJ1-1; 8 positions match TRBD1. The CDR3 has 13 residues. Germline lookup yields CDR1 MNHEY and CDR2 SVGAGI. The V and J ends lost 3 bases and 6 bases, in that order; junction bases with no gene match: 3.

This chain links TRBV21-1 with TRBJ2-7; TRBD1 is the table's D call, not checked against the DNA. TRBV21-1 is a known pseudogene. The CDR3 is made up of 14 amino acids. The CDR3 DNA reads TGTGCCAGCAGACCGGGACAGGGGAGGTACGAGCAGTACTTC. This translates into CASRPGQGRYEQYF.

This chain joins TRBV13 and TRBJ2-7, with D uncertain. The CDR3 contains 13 residues. Germline CDR1 PRHDT, CDR2 FYEKMQ (reference sequence). V was clipped by 1 base and J by 2 bases, with 6 bases between them. The CDR3 protein is CASSLASTYEQYF. The CDR3 nucleotides read TGTGCCAGCAGCTTAGCGTCTACCTACGAGCAGTACTTC. Filled out from reference TRBV13 and TRBJ2-7, the complete variable domain reads AAGVIQSPRHLIKEKRETATLKCYPIPRHDTVYWYQQGPGQDPQFLISFYEKMQSDKGSIPDRFSAQQFSDYHSELNMSSLELGDSALYFCASSLASTYEQYFGPGTRLTVT.

The chain employs TRBV16 and TRBJ1-2, with D unclear. CDR3 length equals 14 residues. Germline V gene data show CDR1 as KGHSY and CDR2 as FQNENV. Trimming left V 5 bases short and J 8 bases short, with 18 bases between. CDR3 DNA: TGTGCCAGCAGCGCTTCCCGAGATGCTCGGGGCTACACCTTC. Amino acid sequence: CASSASRDARGYTF. The complete variable domain, with remaining parts taken from reference TRBV16 and TRBJ1-2, reads GEEVAQTPKHLVRGEGQKAKLYCAPIKGHSYVFWYQQVLKNEFKFLISFQNENVFDETGMPKERFSAKCLPNSPCSLEIQATKLEDSAVYFCASSASRDARGYTFGSGTRLTVV.

This clone was counted once. The V and J genes are TRBV7-9 and TRBJ2-3; 8 nucleotides match TRBD1. CDR3 length: 12 amino acids. With V trimmed by 8 bases and J by 6 bases, 4 bases remained unmatched. The germline V gene encodes CDR1 SEHNR and CDR2 FQNEAQ (reference sequence). In nucleotides, the CDR3 is TGTGCCAGCGACAGGGGTTCGGATACGCAGTATTTT. Translated: CASDRGSDTQYF.

About this clone: Other DNA sequences in the sample encode the same CDR3. The V call is TRBV7-9, the J call TRBJ2-7; 11 bases are shared with TRBD1. J lost 7 bases, V lost 5 bases, and 7 bases had no gene match. CDR3 length: 14 residues. CDR1 is SEHNR, CDR2 FQNEAQ, per germline (reference sequence). The CDR3 DNA is TGTGCCAGCAGCCCCGGGACAGGGGGTCGAGAGCAGTACTTC. Encoded protein: CASSPGTGGREQYF. The full variable domain, rest sourced from reference TRBV7-9 and TRBJ2-7, is DTGVSQNPRHKITKRGQNVTFRCDPISEHNRLYWYRQTLGQGPEFLTYFQNEAQLEKSRLLSDRFSAERPKGSFSTLEIQRTEQGDSAMYLCASSPGTGGREQYFGPGTRLTVT.

The V call is TRBV6-5, the J call TRBJ2-5, with 13 bases fitting TRBD2. Germline V gives CDR1 MNHEY, CDR2 SVGAGI. This CDR3 is built from 15 residues. After removal of 6 bases from V and 1 base from J, the junction contained 2 bases not matched to a gene. The CDR3 nucleotides read TGTGCCAGCAGCCGACTAGCGGGGGGCCAAGAGACCCAGTACTTC. It yields the protein CASSRLAGGQETQYF.

This clone was observed a single time. The chain is built from TRBV28 and TRBJ1-5; 8 nucleotides agree with TRBD1. Per the germline V gene, CDR1 is MDHEN and CDR2 is SYDVKM. After removal of 2 bases from V and 7 bases from J, the junction contained 7 bases not matched to a gene. This CDR3 region has 15 residues. CDR3 residues: CASSLPSGGWQPQHF. The CDR3 nucleotides read TGTGCCAGCAGTTTACCTTCAGGGGGCTGGCAGCCCCAGCATTTT. Filled out from reference TRBV28 and TRBJ1-5, the complete variable domain reads DVKVTQSSRYLVKRTGEKVFLECVQDMDHENMFWYRQDPGLGLRLIYFSYDVKMKEKGDIPEGYSVSREKKERFSLILESASTNQTSMYLCASSLPSGGWQPQHFGDGTRLSIL.

The rearrangement joins TRBV19 to TRBJ1-1, with D tentatively TRBD1 (5 bases). Germline-derived CDR1 and CDR2 are LNHDA and SQIVND (reference sequence). Deletions cut 6 bases from V and 5 bases from J, with 16 bases between. CDR3 length equals 14 residues. The CDR3 DNA reads as TGTGCCAGTAGCAACTCCGGGACTCGGACTGAAGCTTTCTTT. It yields the protein CASSNSGTRTEAFF.

V gene TRBV18 combines with J gene TRBJ1-1; 8 nucleotides align to TRBD1. V trimming: 3 bases; J trimming: 1 base; junction bases outside the gene matches: 10. This CDR3 has 17 amino acids. The V gene's germline CDR1 is KGHSH and CDR2 LQKENI. Here the CDR3 DNA reads TGTGCCAGCTCACCCCTAATGCCAGGACAGGGGAACACTGAAGCTTTCTTT. The encoded protein is CASSPLMPGQGNTEAFF.

The V and J genes are TRBV7-6 and TRBJ2-2; weak D call: TRBD2 (5 bases). Germline CDR1 is SGHVS and CDR2 is FNYEAQ. The CDR3 runs 15 residues. V was clipped by 5 bases and J by 1 base, with 11 bases between them. The CDR3 protein is CASSELGGNTGELFF. The CDR3 nucleotides are TGTGCCAGCAGCGAGTTAGGAGGGAACACCGGGGAGCTGTTTTTT.